This T cell receptor (beta chain) was documented in a study of T cells in Graves' hyperthyroidism and ophthalmopathy. The wider study: Prior to any treatment, at the point of initial diagnosis, peripheral blood was collected.

CDR1 is SGHAT, CDR2 FQDESV, per germline (reference sequence). The V gene end was trimmed by 5 bases and the J gene end by 1 base; junction bases not matched to a gene: 4. The CDR3 extends over 15 amino acids. The study enrolled patients aged 18 to 65 with newly diagnosed hyperthyroidism of under 2 months' duration. In making diagnoses, clinical symptoms, serum thyroxine and TRAb, thyroid ultrasound and orbital computed tomography were all used. There were TCR beta CDR3 regions amplified from RNA transcripts. Primed by the HTBI set, a first-round RT-PCR was run on the TCR CDR3. MiXCR was run by TCRdb on the multiplex PCR reads, yielding one entry per CDR3 protein. The table has about 360,000 distinct CDR3 sequences, about 25% seen once. This clonotype showed up many times.

Material for sequencing was blood. This chain connects TRBV11-1 to TRBJ2-7; 11 bases align to TRBD2. The clonotype originates from a man aged 50 or older with Graves' hyperthyroidism. CDR3 in amino acids: CASSLSGRDSYEQYF. CDR3 nucleotides: TGTGCCAGCAGCCTTAGCGGGAGGGATTCCTACGAGCAGTACTTC. Based on the CDR3 plus reference TRBV11-1 and TRBJ2-7, the full variable domain is EAEVAQSPRYKITEKSQAVAFWCDPISGHATLYWYRQILGQGPELLVQFQDESVVDDSQLPKDRFSAERLKGVDSTLKIQPAELGDSAMYLCASSLSGRDSYEQYFGPGTRLTVT.